This TCR beta chain is from a study of blood T cell repertoires in COVID-19. On the study more broadly: Material from acute and convalescent COVID-19 was sourced from the United States, Italy and Spain.

CDR1 and CDR2 from the germline V gene are SNHLY and FYNNEI. V dropped 5 bases and J dropped 9 bases, with 8 bases sitting between them. The CDR3 is made up of 11 amino acids. Sequencing was performed with immunoSEQ multiplex PCR; in TCRdb, only in-frame clones are kept and a portion is missing. The table lists 200,000 to 250,000 clones, 82% of them singletons. Ages ranged from about 18 to 89 years, with residence in about 24 US areas. The TCR comes from a woman aged 60 to 75 who had recovered from COVID-19. Sequencing was done on a sample of PBMCs or T cells enriched from blood (not recorded which). The chain carries TRBV2 and TRBJ2-1, with D unresolved. The CDR3 bases are TGTGCCAGCAGTTTTCAACTTGAGCAGTTCTTC. It is translated as CASSFQLEQFF.